This TCR beta chain was identified during a study of cytomegalovirus exposure and HLA in healthy donors. The PCR contained 60 Vbeta and 13 Jbeta primers. Sequenced by immunoSEQ multiplex PCR; TCRdb stores in-frame clones only, minus some. The table includes about 140,000 clones, around three quarters detected once. Trimming took 5 bases from V and 4 from J, leaving 12 bases between them. The CDR3 totals 15 residues. Germline V gene lookup returns CDR1 SGHTA and CDR2 FQGNSA. This clonotype was obtained from a man between 18 and 35 years old in good health and CMV-seronegative. J is TRBJ1-6 and V is TRBV7-2, with TRBD1 as a possible D gene (5 bases). The specimen was PBMCs. The CDR3 loop reads CASSRTGGYNSPLHF. Written as DNA, the CDR3 is TGTGCCAGCAGCCGCACCGGGGGTTATAATTCACCCCTCCACTTT.